These T cell receptor beta chains were read from a single sample in a study of blood T cell repertoires in COVID-19. The assay was immunoSEQ multiplex PCR, and TCRdb's table has in-frame clones only and misses some. This table holds hundreds of thousands of clones, 70% to 90% found once. Sequencing input: PBMCs or T cells enriched from blood (not recorded which). Receptors were obtained from a man aged 25-45 years who had recovered from COVID-19. CDR3s include the opening cysteine and the closing phenylalanine or tryptophan. D genes are given only for firm matches. Clone size, where shown, is once, few, many, or a class for clones that have expanded.

v_call	j_call	clone_size	d_call	cdr3_aa	cdr3_nt
TRBV29-1	TRBJ2-1	.	TRBD1	CSVESAGGHGSYNEQFF	TGCAGCGTTGAATCGGCAGGGGGCCATGGGTCCTACAATGAGCAGTTCTTC
TRBV5-1	TRBJ1-1	.	.	CASTTHTRLSEAFF	TGCGCCAGCACAACCCATACGCGTTTGTCTGAAGCTTTCTTT
TRBV19	TRBJ1-1	.	.	CASSISGSDTEAFF	TGTGCCAGTAGTATCTCAGGGTCGGACACTGAAGCTTTCTTT
TRBV27	TRBJ1-5	.	.	CASSFTLLRGNQPQHF	TGTGCCAGCAGTTTCACCCTACTTCGGGGCAATCAGCCCCAGCATTTT
TRBV19	TRBJ1-4	.	.	CASSQGLYEKLFF	TGTGCCAGTAGTCAGGGGTTATATGAAAAACTGTTTTTT
TRBV10-3	TRBJ1-4	.	.	CAISESSEKLFF	TGTGCCATCAGTGAGTCGAGTGAAAAACTGTTTTTT
TRBV2	TRBJ2-7	.	.	CASSEGARAVYEQYF	TGTGCCAGCAGTGAAGGTGCCAGGGCGGTCTACGAGCAGTACTTC
TRBV5-1	TRBJ1-6	.	.	CASSPPGGGNSPLHF	TGCGCCAGCAGCCCCCCGGGGGGGGGTAATTCACCCCTCCACTTT
TRBV6-1	TRBJ2-6	few	.	CASSEQGSGANVLTF	TGTGCCAGCAGTGAGCAGGGGTCAGGGGCCAACGTCCTGACTTTC
TRBV29-1	TRBJ1-1	few	.	CSVEDTNGRETEAFF	TGCAGCGTTGAAGATACGAATGGGCGGGAAACCGAAGCTTTCTTT
TRBV19	TRBJ1-2	.	TRBD1	CASRKTLGTALANYGYTF	TGTGCCAGTAGGAAGACCCTAGGGACAGCCTTAGCTAACTATGGCTACACCTTC
TRBV5-1	TRBJ1-1	.	.	CASSVNSEAFF	TGCGCCAGCAGCGTGAACTCTGAAGCTTTCTTT
TRBV10-3	TRBJ1-5	many	.	CAISEFGGQYSNQPQHF	TGTGCCATCAGTGAGTTCGGCGGGCAGTATAGCAATCAGCCCCAGCATTTT
TRBV19	TRBJ1-2	.	.	CASSPVGADEGGYTF	TGTGCCAGTAGCCCCGTGGGGGCGGACGAGGGAGGCTACACCTTC
TRBV2	TRBJ1-2	.	.	CASSPRDYGYTF	TGTGCCAGCAGTCCCCGGGACTATGGCTACACCTTC
TRBV6-5	TRBJ1-4	.	.	CASSYGQGRGEKLFF	TGTGCCAGCAGTTACGGCCAGGGTCGCGGTGAAAAACTGTTTTTT
TRBV21-1	TRBJ1-5	.	.	CASSDPWREGGQPQHF	TGTGCCAGCAGCGATCCCTGGAGAGAAGGGGGTCAGCCCCAGCATTTT
TRBV5-1	TRBJ1-6	.	.	CASSSPGSGSPLHF	TGCGCCAGCAGCTCTCCGGGATCGGGTTCACCCCTCCACTTT
TRBV19	TRBJ2-3	.	TRBD2	CASSTTSGGSDTQYF	TGTGCCAGTAGTACGACTAGCGGGGGATCGGATACGCAGTATTTT
TRBV5-4	TRBJ2-1	.	.	CASSLRQVTYNEQFF	TGTGCCAGCAGCTTGCGACAGGTGACCTACAATGAGCAGTTCTTC
TRBV7-2	TRBJ2-1	.	TRBD2	CASRPTSGGGNEQFF	TGTGCCAGCAGGCCAACTAGCGGGGGGGGGAATGAGCAGTTCTTC
TRBV14	TRBJ1-3	.	.	CASSSLQGNTIYF	TGTGCCAGCAGCTCCCTACAGGGAAACACCATATATTTT
TRBV29-1	TRBJ2-2	.	TRBD1	CSAGTGLDTGELFF	TGCAGCGCCGGGACAGGGCTAGACACCGGGGAGCTGTTTTTT
TRBV10-3	TRBJ2-1	few	.	CAISEFGGFSYNEQFF	TGTGCCATCAGTGAGTTTGGGGGGTTCTCCTACAATGAGCAGTTCTTC